The clone carrying this T cell receptor (beta chain) was recorded at least ten times. Its antigen is not known. The CDR3 runs 14 residues. Germline CDR1 SEHNR, CDR2 FQNEAQ (reference sequence). V dropped 1 base and J dropped 6; count of bases not matched to a gene: 4. The data stem from a study of Graves' ophthalmopathy and Graves' hyperthyroidism. Study information: Hyperthyroidism showing no ophthalmopathy within 18 months of follow-up was stable.

Study outcomes and limitations: The model predicted ophthalmopathy progression with 70.59% sensitivity and less than 85% specificity. Most clonotypes expanded in thyroid above 0.001 frequency were present in blood too.

Amplified TCR beta CDR3 regions were obtained using RNA transcripts as template. The library came from an HTBI-primed first-round RT-PCR and a second-round multiplex PCR. TCRdb re-analysed the multiplex PCR reads in MiXCR, keeping a single row per CDR3 protein. The sample holds over a million distinct CDR3 sequences, roughly two fifths seen once. Participants with hyperthyroidism, aged 18 to 65, were newly diagnosed with under 2 months' duration. The source of this sequence is an adult man with Graves' hyperthyroidism. J is TRBJ2-7 and V is TRBV7-9; 9 bases line up with TRBD2. The sequenced sample was peripheral blood or thyroid tissue (not recorded which). CDR3 bases: TGTGCCAGCAGCTTAGTTCGAGCGGGAGGCGAGCAGTACTTC. Encoded protein: CASSLVRAGGEQYF.